Described below is a single T cell receptor (beta chain) sequence and its context. These data come from a study of cytomegalovirus exposure and HLA in healthy donors. The PCR employed 60 Vbeta primers together with 13 Jbeta primers. Produced via immunoSEQ multiplex PCR; TCRdb's table is partial and in-frame only. The table lists 100,000 to 150,000 clones, around 82% of them singletons, with roughly 10% in the top ten. This CDR3 is built from 14 residues. Germline V lookup: CDR1 KGHSH, CDR2 LQKENI. V lost 3 bases to trimming and J lost 1 base; unmatched junction nucleotides: 0. All donors participated as healthy donors of bone marrow.

The origin of this receptor is a man aged 30 to 45 in good health and CMV-seropositive. The chain employs TRBV18 and TRBJ2-1, with 7 bases matching TRBD2. Material for sequencing was PBMCs. The CDR3 region is CASSPGRSYNEQFF. The CDR3 coding sequence is TGTGCCAGCTCACCCGGGAGGTCCTACAATGAGCAGTTCTTC.